This TCR beta chain comes out of a study of CD8 T cells in Susac syndrome. The germline V gene has CDR1 KGHSH and CDR2 LQKENI. Trimming took off 3 bases at V and 6 bases at J, with 9 bases between the two ends. This CDR3 region has 13 residues. Study outcomes and limitations: The study admitted that it had a relatively small number of individuals in its TCR sequencing and HLA analysis.

In the case of this clonotype: Antigen: not known.

Susac syndrome patients met recently defined diagnostic criteria for definite or probable disease. RNA, at roughly 0.5 to 1 ug, was reverse transcribed with random hexamers. TCRdb processed the immunoSEQ multiplex PCR reads anew with MiXCR; each CDR3 protein has one entry. The sample contains under 200,000 distinct CDR3 sequences, 90% to 96% of which appear only once. Sequenced: CD4+ T cells from PBMCs. The receptor was derived from a human donor with Susac syndrome. The rearrangement joins TRBV18 to TRBJ1-5; no definite D call. CDR3: CASSPSAFQPQHF. CDR3 DNA: TGTGCCAGCTCACCTTCGGCATTTCAGCCCCAGCATTTT.